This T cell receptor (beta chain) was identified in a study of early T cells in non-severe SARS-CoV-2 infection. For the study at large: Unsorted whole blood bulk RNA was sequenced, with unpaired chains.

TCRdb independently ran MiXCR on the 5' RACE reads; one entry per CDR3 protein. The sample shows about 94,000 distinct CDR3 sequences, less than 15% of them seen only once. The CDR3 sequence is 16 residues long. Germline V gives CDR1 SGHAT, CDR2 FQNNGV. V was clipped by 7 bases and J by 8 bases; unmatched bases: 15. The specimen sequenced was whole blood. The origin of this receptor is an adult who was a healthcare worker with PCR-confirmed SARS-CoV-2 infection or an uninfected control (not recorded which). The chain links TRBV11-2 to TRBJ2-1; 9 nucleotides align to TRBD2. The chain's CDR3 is CASTLRMASGTDEQFF. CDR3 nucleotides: TGTGCCAGCACTCTAAGGATGGCTAGCGGGACGGATGAGCAGTTCTTC.